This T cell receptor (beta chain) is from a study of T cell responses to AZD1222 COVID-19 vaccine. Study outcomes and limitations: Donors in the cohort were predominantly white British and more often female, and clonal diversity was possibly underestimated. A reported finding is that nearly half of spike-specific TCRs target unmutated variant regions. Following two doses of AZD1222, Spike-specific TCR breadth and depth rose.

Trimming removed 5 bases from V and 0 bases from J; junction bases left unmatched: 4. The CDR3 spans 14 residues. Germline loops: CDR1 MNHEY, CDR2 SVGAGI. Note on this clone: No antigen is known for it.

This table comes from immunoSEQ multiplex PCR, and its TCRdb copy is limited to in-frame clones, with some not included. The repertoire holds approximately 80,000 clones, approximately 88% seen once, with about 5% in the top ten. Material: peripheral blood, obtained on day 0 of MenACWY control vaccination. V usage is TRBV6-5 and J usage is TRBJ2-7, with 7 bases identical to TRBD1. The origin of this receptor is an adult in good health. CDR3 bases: TGTGCCAGCAGTCCGGACAGGAGCTCCTACGAGCAGTACTTC. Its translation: CASSPDRSSYEQYF.